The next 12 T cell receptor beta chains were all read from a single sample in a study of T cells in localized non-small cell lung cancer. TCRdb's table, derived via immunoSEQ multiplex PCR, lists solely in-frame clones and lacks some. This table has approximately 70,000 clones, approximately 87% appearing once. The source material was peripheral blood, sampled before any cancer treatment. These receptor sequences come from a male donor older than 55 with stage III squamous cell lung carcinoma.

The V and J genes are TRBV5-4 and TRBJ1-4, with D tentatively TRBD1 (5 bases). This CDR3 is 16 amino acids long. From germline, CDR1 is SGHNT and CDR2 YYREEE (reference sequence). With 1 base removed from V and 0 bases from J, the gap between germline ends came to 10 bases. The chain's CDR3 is CASSLSRGPTNEKLFF. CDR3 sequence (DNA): TGTGCCAGCAGCTTGAGCCGGGGACCAACTAATGAAAAACTGTTTTTT.

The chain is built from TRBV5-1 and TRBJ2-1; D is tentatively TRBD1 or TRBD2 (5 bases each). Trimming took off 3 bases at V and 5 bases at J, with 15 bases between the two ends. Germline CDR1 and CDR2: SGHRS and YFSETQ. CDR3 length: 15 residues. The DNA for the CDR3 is TGCGCCAGCAGCTCGTTCGGGACGTCAGACAATGAGCAGTTCTTC. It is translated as CASSSFGTSDNEQFF.

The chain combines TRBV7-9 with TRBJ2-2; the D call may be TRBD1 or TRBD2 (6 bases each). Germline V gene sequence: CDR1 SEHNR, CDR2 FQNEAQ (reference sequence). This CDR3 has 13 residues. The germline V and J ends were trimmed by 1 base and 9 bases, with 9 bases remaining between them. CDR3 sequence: CASSLEGGRELFF. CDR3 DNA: TGTGCCAGCAGCTTAGAGGGGGGCCGGGAGCTGTTTTTT.

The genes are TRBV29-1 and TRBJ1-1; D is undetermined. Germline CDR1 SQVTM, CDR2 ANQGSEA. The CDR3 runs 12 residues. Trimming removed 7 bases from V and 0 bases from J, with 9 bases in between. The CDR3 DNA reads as TGCAGCGCCTCGGTCATGAACACTGAAGCTTTCTTT. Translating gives CSASVMNTEAFF.

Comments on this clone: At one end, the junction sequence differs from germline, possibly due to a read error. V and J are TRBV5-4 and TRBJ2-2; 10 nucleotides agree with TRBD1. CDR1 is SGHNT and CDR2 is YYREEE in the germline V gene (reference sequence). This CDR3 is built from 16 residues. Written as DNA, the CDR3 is TGTGCCAGCAGCTGGAACCCGGGACAGGGGACCGGGAAGCTGTTTTTT. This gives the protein CASSWNPGQGTGKLFF. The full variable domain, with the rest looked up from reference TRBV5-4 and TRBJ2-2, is ETGVTQSPTHLIKTRGQQVTLRCSSQSGHNTVSWYQQALGQGPQFIFQYYREEENGRGNFPPRFSGLQFPNYSSELNVNALELDDSALYLCASSWNPGQGTGKLFFGEGSRLTVL.

DNA for the CDR3: TGCGCCAGCAGCCAAGATCGTGGAGATTTCACCTATAATTCACCCCTCCACTTT. Its translation is CASSQDRGDFTYNSPLHF. The V call is TRBV4-1, the J call TRBJ1-6; D gene uncertain. The CDR3 contains 18 residues. With 0 bases removed from V and 2 bases from J, the gap between germline ends came to 14 bases. From germline, CDR1 is MGHRA and CDR2 YSYEKL.

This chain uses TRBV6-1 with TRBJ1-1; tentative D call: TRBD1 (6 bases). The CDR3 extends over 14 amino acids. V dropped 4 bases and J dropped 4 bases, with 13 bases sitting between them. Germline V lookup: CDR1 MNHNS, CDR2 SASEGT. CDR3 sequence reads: CASSGLQGITEAFF. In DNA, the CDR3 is TGTGCCAGCAGTGGCCTTCAGGGGATCACTGAAGCTTTCTTT.

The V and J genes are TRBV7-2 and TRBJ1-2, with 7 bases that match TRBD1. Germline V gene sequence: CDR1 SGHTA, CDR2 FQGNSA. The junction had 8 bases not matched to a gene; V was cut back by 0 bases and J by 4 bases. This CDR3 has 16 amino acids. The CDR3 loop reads CASSLAGGASPYGYTF. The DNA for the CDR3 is TGTGCCAGCAGCTTAGCAGGGGGCGCATCTCCCTATGGCTACACCTTC.

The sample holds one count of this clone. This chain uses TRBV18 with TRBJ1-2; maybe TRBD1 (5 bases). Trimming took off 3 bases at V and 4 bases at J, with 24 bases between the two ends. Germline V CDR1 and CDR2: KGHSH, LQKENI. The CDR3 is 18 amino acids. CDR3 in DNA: TGTGCCAGCTCACCGGCCTCGGTCGGGACGGCCCTTTTCTATGGCTACACCTTC. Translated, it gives CASSPASVGTALFYGYTF.

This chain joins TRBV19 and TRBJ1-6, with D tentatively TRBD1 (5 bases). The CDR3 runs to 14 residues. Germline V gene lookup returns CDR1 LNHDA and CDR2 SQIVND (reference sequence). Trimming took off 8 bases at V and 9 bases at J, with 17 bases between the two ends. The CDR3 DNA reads TGTGCCAGTCGCATGGAGGGGCCAGTTTCACCCCTCCACTTT. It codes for CASRMEGPVSPLHF.

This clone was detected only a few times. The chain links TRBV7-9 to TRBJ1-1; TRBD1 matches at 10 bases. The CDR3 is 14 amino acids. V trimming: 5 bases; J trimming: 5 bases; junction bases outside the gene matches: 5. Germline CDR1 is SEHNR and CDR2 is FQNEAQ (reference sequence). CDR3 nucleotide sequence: TGTGCCAGCAGCCTAGACAGGGGGCGAACTGAAGCTTTCTTT. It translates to CASSLDRGRTEAFF.

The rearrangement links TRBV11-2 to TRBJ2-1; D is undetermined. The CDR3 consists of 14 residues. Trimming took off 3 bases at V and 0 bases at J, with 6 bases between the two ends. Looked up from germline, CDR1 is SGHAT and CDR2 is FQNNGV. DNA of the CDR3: TGTGCCAGCAGCTTTGCCCGCTCCTACAATGAGCAGTTCTTC. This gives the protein CASSFARSYNEQFF.